The rows below give T cell receptor beta chains drawn from one sample of a study of T cells in narcolepsy. The data were produced by immunoSEQ multiplex PCR, yet TCRdb's version contains in-frame clones alone and is incomplete. The profile shows some 35,000 clones, roughly four fifths of them singletons. The sample taken for sequencing was memory (CD45RA-) CD4+ T cells from blood. The receptors shown here come from a human donor in good health. Both conserved end residues are part of each CDR3. The D gene is left open where the match is weak. The size field is filled for only some rows; it gives once, few, many or a size class.

abundance | j_gene | d_gene | v_gene | CDR3aa | CDR3nt
medium-sized | TRBJ1-1 | . | TRBV6-6 | CASSYEGNTEAFF | TGTGCCAGCAGTTACGAGGGGAACACTGAAGCTTTCTTT
. | TRBJ2-7 | . | TRBV5-4 | CASSWPLEKGEQYF | TGTGCCAGCAGCTGGCCTTTGGAAAAGGGCGAGCAGTACTTC
. | TRBJ2-3 | . | TRBV10-2 | CASSEEPSTDTQYF | TGCGCCAGCAGTGAGGAACCAAGCACAGATACGCAGTATTTT
. | TRBJ1-6 | TRBD1 | TRBV5-1 | CASSLGQGNSPLHF | TGCGCCAGCAGCTTGGGACAGGGTAATTCACCCCTCCACTTT
. | TRBJ1-1 | . | TRBV19 | CASSRLEAMNTEAFF | TGTGCCAGTAGTCGTCTTGAAGCTATGAACACTGAAGCTTTCTTT
. | TRBJ1-1 | . | TRBV6-5 | CASSESPHTEAFF | TGTGCCAGCAGTGAAAGTCCGCACACTGAAGCTTTCTTT
. | TRBJ1-1 | TRBD1 | TRBV4-3 | CASSQGDRGGEAFF | TGCGCCAGCAGCCAAGGGGACAGGGGAGGTGAAGCTTTCTTT
. | TRBJ2-2 | . | TRBV14 | CASSQARIANTGELFF | TGTGCCAGCAGCCAAGCGAGGATAGCGAACACCGGGGAGCTGTTTTTT
. | TRBJ2-7 | . | TRBV5-6 | CASSLSGPSSYEQYF | TGTGCCAGCAGCTTAAGCGGACCTAGCTCCTACGAGCAGTACTTC
. | TRBJ1-2 | TRBD1 | TRBV5-1 | CASSLGSGTGGAGGYTF | TGCGCCAGCAGCTTGGGATCCGGGACAGGGGGTGCCGGGGGCTACACCTTC
. | TRBJ2-7 | . | TRBV19 | CASSKWLMGEQYF | TGTGCCAGTAGTAAATGGTTGATGGGCGAGCAGTACTTC
. | TRBJ1-2 | . | TRBV7-9 | CASSLGGEVGYTF | TGTGCCAGCAGCTTAGGTGGGGAAGTCGGCTACACCTTC
. | TRBJ1-4 | TRBD1 | TRBV11-2 | CASSLKVRDRINEKLFF | TGTGCCAGCAGCTTAAAAGTGAGGGACAGAATTAATGAAAAACTGTTTTTT
. | TRBJ1-2 | . | TRBV6-5 | CASSYFGGGYTF | TGTGCCAGCAGTTACTTTGGGGGTGGCTACACCTTC
. | TRBJ1-1 | . | TRBV30 | CAWSYEVNTEAFF | TGTGCCTGGAGTTATGAGGTGAACACTGAAGCTTTCTTT
. | TRBJ1-1 | . | TRBV7-9 | CASSRTGWDTEAFF | TGTGCCAGCAGCCGGACGGGATGGGACACTGAAGCTTTCTTT
. | TRBJ2-7 | . | TRBV6-5 | CASRSGYEQYF | TGTGCCAGTCGGTCGGGCTACGAGCAGTACTTC
. | TRBJ2-1 | TRBD2 | TRBV9 | CASSVGTSGLQSSYNEQFF | TGTGCCAGCAGCGTAGGAACTAGCGGTTTACAGAGCTCCTACAATGAGCAGTTCTTC
once | TRBJ1-2 | . | TRBV2 | CASSARQGRLYGYTF | TGTGCCAGCAGTGCGCGCCAGGGGCGACTTTATGGCTACACCTTC
. | TRBJ2-7 | . | TRBV7-2 | CASSLPSGIRIYEQYF | TGTGCCAGCAGCTTACCTTCCGGTATACGGATCTACGAGCAGTACTTC
. | TRBJ2-1 | . | TRBV7-3 | CASSETGGSSYNEQFF | TGTGCCAGCAGCGAGACCGGAGGGAGCTCCTACAATGAGCAGTTCTTC
. | TRBJ1-4 | . | TRBV5-6 | CASSLDGTNEKLFF | TGTGCCAGCAGCCTGGACGGAACTAATGAAAAACTGTTTTTT
. | TRBJ2-2 | . | TRBV11-2 | CASSLAGWISRSGELFF | TGTGCCAGCAGCTTAGCAGGGTGGATTAGCAGGTCCGGGGAGCTGTTTTTT